A selection of T cell receptor beta chains follows, all from one sample in a study of shared clonotypes between healthy human individuals. Data came from immunoSEQ multiplex PCR; TCRdb stores just in-frame clones and leaves some out. The data hold around 1.9 million clones, with 93% observed a single time. The sequenced sample consisted of naive CD8+ T cells from PBMCs. The receptors come from a man in his late teens or twenties in good health. Some clones in this sample may be carry-over from other donors' samples. Each CDR3 is given with its conserved first and last residue. The order of the fields is CDR3 protein, CDR3 DNA, D gene, clone size, V gene, J gene. The D gene is left open where the match is weak. Some rows mark clone size as missing; the rest say once, few, many or name a class of expanded clone.

CDR3 protein: CASSHDAGTGEYEQYF
CDR3 DNA: TGCGCCAGCAGCCACGACGCCGGGACAGGGGAATACGAGCAGTACTTC
D gene: TRBD1
clone size: -
V gene: TRBV4-1
J gene: TRBJ2-7

CDR3 protein: CASPYDGLAGADTQYF
CDR3 DNA: TGTGCCAGCCCTTATGACGGACTAGCGGGAGCGGATACGCAGTATTTT
D gene: -
clone size: -
V gene: TRBV21-1
J gene: TRBJ2-3

CDR3 protein: CASPSDRPSEQYF
CDR3 DNA: TGCGCCAGCCCTTCGGACAGGCCCAGCGAGCAGTACTTC
D gene: TRBD1
clone size: few
V gene: TRBV10-2
J gene: TRBJ2-7

CDR3 protein: CAIEGTFEAFF
CDR3 DNA: TGTGCCATTGAGGGGACCTTTGAAGCTTTCTTT
D gene: -
clone size: few
V gene: TRBV2
J gene: TRBJ1-1

CDR3 protein: CASSVEGSYEQYF
CDR3 DNA: TGTGCCAGCAGCGTAGAGGGCAGCTACGAGCAGTACTTC
D gene: -
clone size: -
V gene: TRBV9
J gene: TRBJ2-7

CDR3 protein: CASRSGNQPQHF
CDR3 DNA: TGTGCCAGCAGAAGTGGCAATCAGCCCCAGCATTTT
D gene: -
clone size: once
V gene: TRBV6-6
J gene: TRBJ1-5

CDR3 protein: CAWSVAGPGEQYF
CDR3 DNA: TGTGCCTGGAGTGTGGCGGGCCCGGGGGAGCAGTACTTC
D gene: -
clone size: -
V gene: TRBV30
J gene: TRBJ2-7

CDR3 protein: CASSPQAGMSATQYF
CDR3 DNA: TGTGCCAGCTCACCACAAGCTGGAATGTCGGCGACCCAGTACTTC
D gene: -
clone size: -
V gene: TRBV18
J gene: TRBJ2-5

CDR3 protein: CSVGRTSLQGELFF
CDR3 DNA: TGCAGCGTTGGACGGACTAGCTTGCAAGGGGAGCTGTTTTTT
D gene: TRBD2
clone size: -
V gene: TRBV29-1
J gene: TRBJ2-2

CDR3 protein: CASSQTSGGRREQYF
CDR3 DNA: TGCGCCAGCAGCCAGACTAGCGGGGGGAGAAGGGAGCAGTACTTC
D gene: TRBD2
clone size: -
V gene: TRBV4-1
J gene: TRBJ2-7

CDR3 protein: CASSSTPGLSYEQYF
CDR3 DNA: TGTGCCAGCAGCTCAACCCCAGGGCTATCCTACGAGCAGTACTTC
D gene: -
clone size: -
V gene: TRBV7-6
J gene: TRBJ2-7

CDR3 protein: CASSQKWEKETQYF
CDR3 DNA: TGTGCCAGCAGCCAAAAGTGGGAGAAGGAGACCCAGTACTTC
D gene: -
clone size: -
V gene: TRBV11-2
J gene: TRBJ2-5

CDR3 protein: CASSGRTGLNTGELFF
CDR3 DNA: TGTGCCAGCAGCGGGAGGACAGGGCTAAACACCGGGGAGCTGTTTTTT
D gene: -
clone size: -
V gene: TRBV21-1
J gene: TRBJ2-2

CDR3 protein: CASSVTSVSYNEQFF
CDR3 DNA: TGTGCCAGTAGTGTAACTAGCGTCTCCTACAATGAGCAGTTCTTC
D gene: TRBD2
clone size: -
V gene: TRBV19
J gene: TRBJ2-1

CDR3 protein: CASGASGNTGELFF
CDR3 DNA: TGTGCCAGCGGGGCTAGCGGTAACACCGGGGAGCTGTTTTTT
D gene: TRBD2
clone size: once
V gene: TRBV7-3
J gene: TRBJ2-2

CDR3 protein: CASSDSYGSSYEQYF
CDR3 DNA: TGTGCCAGCAGCGATAGTTACGGGAGCTCCTACGAGCAGTACTTC
D gene: -
clone size: -
V gene: TRBV11-2
J gene: TRBJ2-7

CDR3 protein: CASSLAPGRLPGELFF
CDR3 DNA: TGTGCCAGCAGCTTAGCTCCGGGGCGCTTACCCGGGGAGCTGTTTTTT
D gene: -
clone size: -
V gene: TRBV7-6
J gene: TRBJ2-2

CDR3 protein: CSALRGGVNYGYTF
CDR3 DNA: TGCAGCGCCCTAAGAGGGGGAGTAAACTATGGCTACACCTTC
D gene: -
clone size: -
V gene: TRBV29-1
J gene: TRBJ1-2

CDR3 protein: CAQVRNYGYTF
CDR3 DNA: TGTGCCCAGGTAAGGAACTATGGCTACACCTTC
D gene: -
clone size: -
V gene: TRBV6-5
J gene: TRBJ1-2

CDR3 protein: CASFEPGANVLTF
CDR3 DNA: TGTGCCAGCTTTGAACCCGGGGCCAACGTCCTGACTTTC
D gene: -
clone size: -
V gene: TRBV6-6
J gene: TRBJ2-6

CDR3 protein: CARKPSATNYGYTF
CDR3 DNA: TGTGCCAGGAAACCAAGCGCAACTAACTATGGCTACACCTTC
D gene: -
clone size: -
V gene: TRBV27
J gene: TRBJ1-2

CDR3 protein: CASSEWEREAYNEQFF
CDR3 DNA: TGTGCCAGCAGTGAATGGGAGCGGGAAGCCTACAATGAGCAGTTCTTC
D gene: TRBD2
clone size: -
V gene: TRBV25-1
J gene: TRBJ2-1

CDR3 protein: CASSLSPHLSTYEQYF
CDR3 DNA: TGTGCCAGCAGTTTATCTCCACACCTATCAACCTACGAGCAGTACTTC
D gene: -
clone size: -
V gene: TRBV28
J gene: TRBJ2-7

CDR3 protein: CASSPLRNQPQHF
CDR3 DNA: TGTGCCAGCAGTCCCCTCAGGAATCAGCCCCAGCATTTT
D gene: -
clone size: -
V gene: TRBV6-5
J gene: TRBJ1-5

CDR3 protein: CAISENRGGYGYTF
CDR3 DNA: TGTGCCATCAGTGAAAACAGGGGGGGCTATGGCTACACCTTC
D gene: TRBD1
clone size: -
V gene: TRBV10-3
J gene: TRBJ1-2

CDR3 protein: CASSHQHPNNEQFF
CDR3 DNA: TGCGCCAGCAGCCATCAACATCCAAACAATGAGCAGTTCTTC
D gene: -
clone size: -
V gene: TRBV4-1
J gene: TRBJ2-1

CDR3 protein: CASSLYGGDREQYF
CDR3 DNA: TGTGCCAGCAGTTTATACGGGGGGGATCGGGAGCAGTACTTC
D gene: TRBD2
clone size: -
V gene: TRBV27
J gene: TRBJ2-7

CDR3 protein: CASSPDRVFTDTEAFF
CDR3 DNA: TGTGCCAGCAGTCCGGACAGGGTCTTTACGGACACTGAAGCTTTCTTT
D gene: TRBD1
clone size: -
V gene: TRBV28
J gene: TRBJ1-1

CDR3 protein: CAHAANTGELFF
CDR3 DNA: TGTGCCCATGCGGCGAACACCGGGGAGCTGTTTTTT
D gene: -
clone size: -
V gene: TRBV6-5
J gene: TRBJ2-2

CDR3 protein: CASSQDLTSGNRDTQYF
CDR3 DNA: TGCGCCAGCAGCCAAGATCTTACTAGCGGCAACCGGGATACGCAGTATTTT
D gene: TRBD2
clone size: -
V gene: TRBV4-3
J gene: TRBJ2-3

CDR3 protein: CASSLIPNREGYNEQFF
CDR3 DNA: TGCGCCAGCAGCTTGATCCCGAACCGGGAGGGTTACAATGAGCAGTTCTTC
D gene: TRBD2
clone size: -
V gene: TRBV5-1
J gene: TRBJ2-1

CDR3 protein: CASSLDRDRVTYEQYF
CDR3 DNA: TGTGCCAGCAGTTTGGACCGGGACAGGGTCACCTACGAGCAGTACTTC
D gene: TRBD1
clone size: -
V gene: TRBV27
J gene: TRBJ2-7

CDR3 protein: CSVVGPIAGAGELFF
CDR3 DNA: TGCAGCGTTGTGGGGCCCATAGCGGGAGCCGGGGAGCTGTTTTTT
D gene: TRBD2
clone size: -
V gene: TRBV29-1
J gene: TRBJ2-2

CDR3 protein: CASSVVSPGGEAFF
CDR3 DNA: TGTGCCAGCAGCGTAGTATCGCCCGGGGGCGAAGCTTTCTTT
D gene: -
clone size: once
V gene: TRBV9
J gene: TRBJ1-1

CDR3 protein: CASSLWRYRDTGELFF
CDR3 DNA: TGCGCCAGCAGCTTGTGGCGATACAGGGACACCGGGGAGCTGTTTTTT
D gene: -
clone size: -
V gene: TRBV5-1
J gene: TRBJ2-2

CDR3 protein: CASSYQPWGEQFF
CDR3 DNA: TGTGCCAGCAGTTACCAGCCATGGGGTGAGCAGTTCTTC
D gene: -
clone size: -
V gene: TRBV6-5
J gene: TRBJ2-1

CDR3 protein: CASSPGTEAFF
CDR3 DNA: TGTGCCAGCAGCCCAGGAACTGAAGCTTTCTTT
D gene: -
clone size: -
V gene: TRBV14
J gene: TRBJ1-1

CDR3 protein: CASSDISYNEQFF
CDR3 DNA: TGTGCCAGCAGTGACATCTCCTACAATGAGCAGTTCTTC
D gene: -
clone size: -
V gene: TRBV6-1
J gene: TRBJ2-1

CDR3 protein: CASAQGRSTGDEQFF
CDR3 DNA: TGTGCTAGTGCCCAGGGACGGAGCACCGGGGATGAGCAGTTCTTC
D gene: -
clone size: -
V gene: TRBV12-5
J gene: TRBJ2-1

CDR3 protein: CASSPQTSDGYNEQFF
CDR3 DNA: TGTGCCAGCAGTCCACAAACTAGTGACGGTTACAATGAGCAGTTCTTC
D gene: -
clone size: once
V gene: TRBV27
J gene: TRBJ2-1

CDR3 protein: CASSLYPGGNTDTQYF
CDR3 DNA: TGTGCCAGCAGCTTATATCCGGGAGGGAACACAGATACGCAGTATTTT
D gene: TRBD2
clone size: -
V gene: TRBV11-2
J gene: TRBJ2-3

CDR3 protein: CASSQVGRGYEQYF
CDR3 DNA: TGTGCCAGCAGCCAAGTCGGGAGGGGGTACGAGCAGTACTTC
D gene: TRBD2
clone size: once
V gene: TRBV14
J gene: TRBJ2-7

CDR3 protein: CASSTQRVLAGINEQFF
CDR3 DNA: TGTGCCAGCAGTACTCAGCGCGTACTAGCGGGGATAAATGAGCAGTTCTTC
D gene: TRBD2
clone size: once
V gene: TRBV27
J gene: TRBJ2-1

CDR3 protein: CASSEGFRDEQFF
CDR3 DNA: TGTGCCAGCAGTGAAGGGTTTCGTGATGAGCAGTTCTTC
D gene: -
clone size: -
V gene: TRBV6-1
J gene: TRBJ2-1

CDR3 protein: CASSILTGLSGNTIYF
CDR3 DNA: TGTGCCAGCAGCATACTTACAGGGCTCTCTGGAAACACCATATATTTT
D gene: -
clone size: -
V gene: TRBV7-2
J gene: TRBJ1-3

CDR3 protein: CASSQTGTPYQPQHF
CDR3 DNA: TGCGCCAGCAGCCAGACCGGGACTCCCTATCAGCCCCAGCATTTT
D gene: -
clone size: -
V gene: TRBV4-1
J gene: TRBJ1-5

CDR3 protein: CASSPPGTEQFF
CDR3 DNA: TGTGCCAGCAGCCCCCCCGGGACTGAGCAGTTCTTC
D gene: -
clone size: once
V gene: TRBV7-9
J gene: TRBJ2-1

CDR3 protein: CASSHRGSNQPQHF
CDR3 DNA: TGTGCCAGCAGTCACAGGGGTAGCAATCAGCCCCAGCATTTT
D gene: TRBD1
clone size: -
V gene: TRBV28
J gene: TRBJ1-5

CDR3 protein: CAISEPGPRNTEAFF
CDR3 DNA: TGTGCCATCAGTGAACCGGGACCCCGGAACACTGAAGCTTTCTTT
D gene: -
clone size: -
V gene: TRBV10-3
J gene: TRBJ1-1